Below are 26 T cell receptor beta chains sequenced from a single sample in a study of blood T cell repertoires in COVID-19 (dated by TCRdb to 2018 to 2021). Library preparation employed the immunoSEQ multiplex PCR assay. In TCRdb, the immuneACCESS table is reduced to in-frame sequences with V and J assigned. These tables do not hold every clone; where another copy was compared, an unresolved V gene accounts for under half, and the others remain unexplained. For this sample there are roughly 250,000 clones; roughly 89% appear just once. About 1.5% of the sample goes to the ten largest clones. Sequencing was done on a sample of peripheral blood. The receptors shown here come from a woman aged 40 to 50 who had recovered from COVID-19.

The chain carries TRBV4-1 and TRBJ1-5; maybe TRBD1 (5 bases). CDR3 length equals 16 residues. V lost 0 bases, J lost 4 bases, and 13 bases lay in between. Germline values: CDR1 MGHRA, CDR2 YSYEKL. The CDR3 reads CASSQERGPLNQPQHF. CDR3 DNA sequence: TGCGCCAGCAGCCAAGAAAGGGGCCCACTTAATCAGCCCCAGCATTTT.

This clone appeared once. V is TRBV2 and J is TRBJ2-5; the D gene is possibly TRBD2 (7 bases). Germline V gives CDR1 SNHLY, CDR2 FYNNEI. V shed 1 base and J shed 4 bases, with 10 bases lying between them. The CDR3 has 14 amino acids. The CDR3 DNA sequence: TGTGCCAGCAGTGAAGGACGGGGGGCAGAGACCCAGTACTTC. Protein sequence: CASSEGRGAETQYF.

J is TRBJ2-5 and V is TRBV7-2; 8 bases fit TRBD2. The CDR3 runs 13 residues. V trimming: 5 bases; J trimming: 3 bases; junction bases outside the gene matches: 2. The germline V gene has CDR1 SGHTA and CDR2 FQGNSA. The CDR3 DNA follows: TGTGCCAGCAGCGAGGGACTAGAAGAGACCCAGTACTTC. It codes for CASSEGLEETQYF.

The J gene is TRBJ2-1, the V gene TRBV19; a possible D gene is TRBD2 (6 bases). The V and J ends lost 0 bases and 5 bases respectively, with 8 bases between them. The CDR3 covers 14 residues. Germline V lookup: CDR1 LNHDA, CDR2 SQIVND (reference sequence). DNA of the CDR3: TGTGCCAGTAGTATAGATGGAGGGGACAATGAGCAGTTCTTC. Its protein product is CASSIDGGDNEQFF.

This sequence joins TRBV18 and TRBJ1-2, with a possible D match to TRBD1 (5 bases). The CDR3 has 15 amino acids. Germline V gives CDR1 KGHSH, CDR2 LQKENI. Between the trimmed V and J ends, which lost 0 bases and 7 bases, there was a span of 15 bases. DNA for the CDR3: TGTGCCAGCTCACCACCTGAGGCGGGGGAGGGTGGCTACACCTTC. Translated: CASSPPEAGEGGYTF. Using reference TRBV18 and TRBJ1-2 for the parts outside the CDR3, the full variable domain is NAGVMQNPRHLVRRRGQEARLRCSPMKGHSHVYWYRQLPEEGLKFMVYLQKENIIDESGMPKERFSAEFPKEGPSILRIQQVVRGDSAAYFCASSPPEAGEGGYTFGSGTRLTVV.

The chain links TRBV5-1 to TRBJ1-1; 7 bases line up with TRBD1. The CDR3 has 15 amino acids. Germline lookup yields CDR1 SGHRS and CDR2 YFSETQ. V lost 2 bases and J lost 3; bases outside the gene matches: 7. The CDR3 sequence: CASSFQGGQYTEAFF. In DNA form, the CDR3 reads TGCGCCAGCAGCTTCCAGGGGGGACAGTACACTGAAGCTTTCTTT.

V and J are TRBV18 and TRBJ1-4; D not resolved. Germline V gene data show CDR1 as KGHSH and CDR2 as LQKENI. This CDR3 region has 12 residues. V dropped 6 bases and J dropped 8 bases, with 10 bases sitting between them. The CDR3 bases are TGTGCCAGCTCCCCCGCACACGAAAAACTGTTTTTT. Protein: CASSPAHEKLFF.

This clone is a singleton in its sample. This sequence joins TRBV2 and TRBJ1-4; D call uncertain. The V and J ends lost 5 bases and 7 bases respectively, with 11 bases between them. CDR3 length: 13 residues. Per the germline V gene, CDR1 is SNHLY and CDR2 is FYNNEI. CDR3 in amino acids: CASSSRQSEKLFF. The CDR3 DNA is TGTGCCAGCAGTTCGAGGCAGAGTGAAAAACTGTTTTTT.

DNA for the CDR3: TGTGCCAGCAGCTTACGTTTCCTAGCGACCCCTGAGCAGTTCTTC. Translation: CASSLRFLATPEQFF. The genes are TRBV7-9 and TRBJ2-1; D might be TRBD2 (6 bases). Trimming pared 2 bases from V and 9 bases from J, leaving 17 bases between. The germline V gene encodes CDR1 SEHNR and CDR2 FQNEAQ (reference sequence). The CDR3 spans 15 residues.

This clone was detected a few times. The J gene is TRBJ1-2, the V gene TRBV7-9; 12 nucleotides align to TRBD1. Germline lookup yields CDR1 SEHNR and CDR2 FQNEAQ (reference sequence). With V trimmed by 5 bases and J by 7 bases, 8 bases remained unmatched. CDR3 length: 15 residues. CDR3 sequence (DNA): TGTGCCAGCAGCCCCCAGGGACAGGGGGCGGTTGGCTACACCTTC. The encoded protein is CASSPQGQGAVGYTF.

V is TRBV19 and J is TRBJ1-4; D possibly corresponds to TRBD1 (5 bases). The CDR3 is made up of 15 amino acids. Trimming left V 4 bases short and J 5 bases short, with 14 bases between. Per germline, CDR1 LNHDA and CDR2 SQIVND (reference sequence). In DNA, the CDR3 is TGTGCCAGTAGTAGAAGACAGACCAGGAATGAAAAACTGTTTTTT. It yields the protein CASSRRQTRNEKLFF.

This clone came up a few times. The J gene is TRBJ2-5, the V gene TRBV28, with 9 bases fitting TRBD2. CDR3 size: 15 residues. Germline CDR1 reads MDHEN; CDR2 reads SYDVKM. The trim removed 2 bases at V and 7 bases at J, leaving 8 bases unmatched. Here the CDR3 reads CASSLRLAGGVTQYF. The DNA for the CDR3 is TGTGCCAGCAGTTTACGATTGGCGGGGGGGGTGACCCAGTACTTC.

This sequence joins TRBV5-1 and TRBJ2-1; D possibly corresponds to TRBD2 (5 bases). V lost 5 bases to trimming and J lost 7 bases, with 13 bases between them. CDR3 length: 13 amino acids. The germline CDR1 and CDR2 sequences are SGHRS and YFSETQ. CDR3 sequence: CASRFEGTNEQFF. In DNA form, the CDR3 reads TGCGCCAGCAGATTTGAGGGAACGAATGAGCAGTTCTTC.

The chain couples TRBV7-2 to TRBJ1-3; D is ambiguous. The germline gives CDR1 SGHTA, CDR2 FQGNSA. The germline V and J ends were trimmed by 0 bases and 0 bases, with 9 bases remaining between them. CDR3 length: 16 residues. Here the CDR3 DNA reads TGTGCCAGCAGCTTAGCATCGTGGAGCTCTGGAAACACCATATATTTT. It encodes CASSLASWSSGNTIYF.

This clone is a singleton in its sample. The gene calls are TRBV19 and TRBJ1-5; 7 bases are shared with TRBD1. The ends lost 4 bases at V and 9 bases at J; junction bases unmatched: 12. CDR3 length: 15 residues. Germline V gene sequence: CDR1 LNHDA, CDR2 SQIVND (reference sequence). The CDR3 sequence is CASSTIDRAERPQHF. CDR3 nucleotide sequence: TGTGCCAGTAGTACTATAGACAGGGCCGAGAGGCCCCAGCATTTT.

This clone was picked up one time. The chain links TRBV3-1 (or the pseudogene TRBV3-2) to TRBJ1-1, with a weak D call TRBD1 (5 bases). This CDR3 is 12 amino acids long. Looked up from germline, CDR1 is LGHDT and CDR2 is YNNKEL (reference sequence). V shed 0 bases and J shed 10 bases, with 9 bases lying between them. The CDR3 is CASSQDLGGAFF. The CDR3 DNA reads TGTGCCAGCAGCCAAGATTTGGGGGGAGCTTTCTTT.

The CDR3 is CASSYTGRSYGYTF. Here the CDR3 DNA reads TGTGCCAGCAGTTATACAGGCAGATCCTATGGCTACACCTTC. The chain combines TRBV6-5 with TRBJ1-2; tentative D call: TRBD1 (5 bases). Trimming took off 3 bases at V and 4 bases at J, with 12 bases between the two ends. The CDR3 sequence is 14 residues long. The germline gives CDR1 MNHEY, CDR2 SVGAGI.

This chain joins TRBV25-1 and TRBJ2-5; 10 bases agree with TRBD2. In germline, CDR1 is MGHDK, CDR2 SYGVNS. V dropped 3 bases and J dropped 3; count of bases not matched to a gene: 10. The CDR3 is 17 residues long. CDR3 amino acids: CASSDPGLAAKKETQYF. The CDR3 DNA reads TGTGCCAGCAGTGATCCTGGACTAGCGGCAAAGAAAGAGACCCAGTACTTC.

V is TRBV5-1 and J is TRBJ1-1, with TRBD1 matching 9 bases. Germline CDR1 reads SGHRS; CDR2 reads YFSETQ. The CDR3 is made up of 15 amino acids. Germline trimming cut 0 bases from V and 7 bases from J; bases unmatched to any gene: 7. CDR3 protein: CASSLATGGWGEAFF. For the CDR3, the DNA is TGCGCCAGCAGCTTGGCTACAGGGGGCTGGGGTGAAGCTTTCTTT.

The chain carries TRBV2 and TRBJ1-3; D is ambiguous. Germline assignment: CDR1 SNHLY and CDR2 FYNNEI. The CDR3 is 14 amino acids. The V end lost 7 bases, the J end lost 0 bases, and 10 bases lay between the germline ends. CDR3 sequence: CASNRRYSGNTIYF. DNA of the CDR3: TGTGCCAGCAACCGCAGATACTCTGGAAACACCATATATTTT.

V usage is TRBV3-1 (or the pseudogene TRBV3-2) and J usage is TRBJ2-1; a weak D match, TRBD2 (5 bases). This CDR3 contains 16 residues. Per the germline V gene, CDR1 is LGHDT and CDR2 is YNNKEL (reference sequence). V dropped 2 bases and J dropped 5 bases, with 16 bases sitting between them. CDR3 amino acids: CASSQRAGLGDNEQFF. As DNA, the CDR3 is TGTGCCAGCAGCCAAAGGGCAGGACTGGGAGACAATGAGCAGTTCTTC.

This chain uses TRBV5-6 with TRBJ1-1, with 12 bases fitting TRBD1. CDR3 length equals 16 residues. Germline CDR1 reads SGHDT; CDR2 reads YYEEEE. With 3 bases clipped from V and 4 bases from J, the junction kept 7 bases outside the gene matches. CDR3 DNA: TGTGCCAGCAGCTCACCGGGACAGGGGGCCCTCACTGAAGCTTTCTTT. Protein: CASSSPGQGALTEAFF.

The rearrangement uses TRBV4-1 and TRBJ1-4; D is ambiguous. CDR1 and CDR2 (germline): MGHRA, YSYEKL. V lost 2 bases to trimming and J lost 7 bases, with 17 bases between them. The length of the CDR3 is 16 residues. The CDR3 spells CASSQPYSTGGEKLFF. In nucleotides, the CDR3 is TGCGCCAGCAGCCAACCTTACTCCACCGGAGGTGAAAAACTGTTTTTT.

This clone has a handful of counts. The rearrangement uses TRBV19 and TRBJ1-5; D possibly corresponds to TRBD1 (6 bases). Deletions cut 0 bases from V and 10 bases from J, with 10 bases between. CDR1 and CDR2 from the germline V gene are LNHDA and SQIVND (reference sequence). CDR3 length: 13 residues. The CDR3, as DNA: TGTGCCAGTAGTATAGATCCAGGGGCACCCCAGCATTTT. Its translation: CASSIDPGAPQHF.

The V and J genes are TRBV25-1 and TRBJ2-7; D remains unclear. Germline CDR1 and CDR2: MGHDK and SYGVNS. The length of the CDR3 is 12 residues. Trimming took off 6 bases at V and 3 bases at J, with 9 bases between the two ends. This chain's CDR3 is CASSRLGYEQYF. CDR3 nucleotides: TGTGCCAGCAGCCGACTTGGCTACGAGCAGTACTTC.

The V and J genes are TRBV7-2 and TRBJ1-5; 7 bases agree with TRBD1. Looked up from germline, CDR1 is SGHTA and CDR2 is FQGNSA. The CDR3 is 15 amino acids. Germline trimming cut 4 bases from V and 1 base from J; bases unmatched to any gene: 4. CDR3 sequence (DNA): TGTGCCAGCAGCTCCGGACAGGCCAGCAATCAGCCCCAGCATTTT. Amino acids: CASSSGQASNQPQHF.